The next 20 T cell receptor beta chains were all read from a single sample in a study of blood T cells in healthy people across ages. PCR was performed a second time for about 6 to 12 cycles using a sample-barcoded 5' primer and a J-beta primer mix. From the 5' RACE reads, TCRdb called clonotypes with MiXCR, one entry per CDR3 protein. The sample lists 1.5 million or so distinct CDR3 sequences, 42% occurring once. Sequenced: blood. The source is a woman aged 18-29 years in good health.

The chain uses TRBV12-3 or TRBV12-4 and TRBJ2-1; 9 bases map to TRBD2. V shed 4 bases and J 6 bases; nucleotides not matched to a gene: 7. The CDR3 covers 15 residues. CDR3 sequence: CASSYSGTSSNEQFF. Written as DNA, the CDR3 is TGTGCCAGCAGTTATTCCGGGACTAGCAGCAATGAGCAGTTCTTC.

This clonotype occurred a few times. This chain joins TRBV11-2 and TRBJ2-1, with 10 positions matching TRBD2. J gave up 3 bases and V 10 bases, and 9 bases lay outside the gene matches. CDR1 SGHAT and CDR2 FQNNGV come from the germline V gene. The CDR3 loop spans 15 amino acids. CDR3 sequence reads: CATRESGGDYNEQFF. DNA for the CDR3: TGTGCCACTCGGGAGAGCGGGGGGGACTACAATGAGCAGTTCTTC.

This chain uses TRBV29-1 with TRBJ2-1; D possibly corresponds to TRBD2 (7 bases). Germline assignment: CDR1 SQVTM and CDR2 ANQGSEA. Deletions cut 6 bases from V and 6 bases from J, with 21 bases between. The CDR3 is 15 residues long. The CDR3 bases are TGCAGCGTCCTCCGGGGCGGGGGCCCCGGCAATGAGCAGTTCTTC. It yields the protein CSVLRGGGPGNEQFF.

The CDR3 region is CSARADSPRVNTEAFF. In DNA form, the CDR3 reads TGCAGTGCTAGAGCCGACAGTCCACGCGTGAACACTGAAGCTTTCTTT. The chain has TRBV20-1 and TRBJ1-1; D possibly corresponds to TRBD1 (5 bases). V shed 1 base and J shed 0 bases, with 15 bases lying between them. Germline V gene data show CDR1 as DFQATT and CDR2 as SNEGSKA (reference sequence). CDR3 length equals 16 residues.

The chain has TRBV6-2 or TRBV6-3 and TRBJ1-1, with a possible D match to TRBD1 (6 bases). The CDR3 has 14 residues. The V gene's germline CDR1 is MNHEY and CDR2 SVGEGT. V gave up 8 bases and J gave up 4 bases, with 17 bases separating them. In nucleotides, the CDR3 is TGTGCCAGCCGAGTCAGGGGTCGTGGCACTGAAGCTTTCTTT. It is translated as CASRVRGRGTEAFF.

This chain links TRBV27 with TRBJ2-5, with D unresolved. Judging by the DNA end, TRBJ2-7 fits better; the J call may be wrong. Germline V gene lookup returns CDR1 MNHEY and CDR2 SMNVEV (reference sequence). This CDR3 spans 14 amino acids. CDR3 sequence: CASSYRGRFGEQYF. The CDR3 DNA sequence: TGTGCCAGCAGCTATAGAGGACGCTTTGGCGAGCAGTACTTC.

The chain employs TRBV12-3 or TRBV12-4 and TRBJ2-2; D is perhaps TRBD1 (7 bases). The CDR3 runs 16 residues. Trimming took off 6 bases at V and 0 bases at J, with 14 bases between the two ends. CDR3 sequence reads: CASSWAGTANTGELFF. The CDR3 DNA follows: TGTGCCAGCAGCTGGGCGGGGACAGCGAACACCGGGGAGCTGTTTTTT.

The chain combines TRBV28 with TRBJ1-2; 7 nucleotides line up with TRBD1. The germline V gene has CDR1 MDHEN and CDR2 SYDVKM. V was pared by 4 bases and J by 8 bases, with 7 bases of the junction left unmatched. There are 13 residues in the CDR3. Here the CDR3 reads CASSSQGTRGYTF. The CDR3 DNA sequence: TGTGCCAGCAGTTCACAGGGGACGAGGGGCTACACCTTC.

J is TRBJ2-1 and V is TRBV4-3; D remains unclear. The CDR3 is 14 residues long. Per germline, CDR1 LGHNA and CDR2 YSLEER. Trimming shortened V by 2 bases and J by 6 bases, and 11 bases separated the two germline ends. CDR3 coding DNA: TGCGCCAGCAGCCAATTGGCTCGGGCCAATGAGCAGTTCTTC. Its translation is CASSQLARANEQFF.

The chain is built from TRBV10-3 and TRBJ1-5; possibly TRBD1 for D (5 bases). The V and J ends lost 0 bases and 3 bases respectively, with 15 bases between them. The germline CDR1 and CDR2 sequences are ENHRY and SYGVKD. The CDR3 sequence is 17 residues long. The CDR3 is CAISESTSTGANQPQHF. The CDR3 region has the DNA TGTGCCATCAGTGAGTCGACTTCAACTGGGGCCAATCAGCCCCAGCATTTT.

This clonotype has just a few counts. The junction departs from germline at one end; a sequencing error may be responsible. This chain uses TRBV4-2 with TRBJ2-3, with 10 positions matching TRBD2. The CDR3 is made up of 17 amino acids. Germline assignment: CDR1 LGHNA and CDR2 YNFKEQ. The CDR3 DNA is TGTGCCAGCAGCGTCGGGGCTAGCGGGAGTATCACAGATACACAGTATTTT. It is translated as CASSVGASGSITDTQYF.

A word on this clonotype: Compared with germline, one end of the junction differs, possibly owing to a read error. The chain uses TRBV7-2 and TRBJ2-3, with D possibly matching TRBD2 (6 bases). CDR1 and CDR2 from the germline V gene are SGHTA and FQGNSA. The CDR3 is made up of 14 amino acids. The CDR3 DNA sequence: TGCGCCAGCAGCTTAATAAGTGGGGGGGATACGCAGTATTTT. This encodes CASSLISGGDTQYF. The variable domain in full, with the rest retrieved from reference TRBV7-2 and TRBJ2-3, is GAGVSQSPSNKVTEKGKDVELRCDPISGHTALYWYRQSLGQGLEFLIYFQGNSAPDKSGLPSDRFSAERTGGSVSTLTIQRTQQEDSAVYLCASSLISGGDTQYFGPGTRLTVL.

This clonotype was found a few times. This rearrangement joins TRBV29-1 to TRBJ2-7; 7 bases fit TRBD1. This CDR3 comprises 12 residues. Germline lookup yields CDR1 SQVTM and CDR2 ANQGSEA. V shed 7 bases, J shed 1 base, and the junction held 4 bases outside the gene matches. The chain's CDR3 is CSGGDRSYEQYF. CDR3 bases: TGCAGCGGTGGGGACAGATCCTACGAGCAGTACTTC.

This clonotype was detected once. This chain links TRBV5-1 with TRBJ2-4, with D perhaps being TRBD1 or TRBD2 (5 bases each). The CDR3 has 12 amino acids. The germline V gene has CDR1 SGHRS and CDR2 YFSETQ. Trimming removed 2 bases at V and 11 bases at J, with 11 bases between. CDR3 coding DNA: TGCGCCAGCAGCTTAAGAGGGGACCTTCAGTACTTC. Encoded protein: CASSLRGDLQYF.

This chain links TRBV19 with TRBJ2-5; 7 bases line up with TRBD2. Looked up from germline, CDR1 is LNHDA and CDR2 is SQIVND (reference sequence). The CDR3 is 17 residues long. V lost 5 bases, J lost 11 bases, and 23 bases stayed unmatched. Here the CDR3 reads CASSPYSGGSSYNEQYF. The CDR3 nucleotides read TGTGCCAGTAGTCCCTACTCGGGGGGTAGCTCCTACAATGAGCAGTACTTC.

This clonotype occurred once. The chain employs TRBV20-1 and TRBJ2-4; D possibly corresponds to TRBD2 (5 bases). The DNA matches TRBJ2-7 better at its end, which makes the J call doubtful. Germline CDR1 reads DFQATT; CDR2 reads SNEGSKA (reference sequence). The CDR3 loop spans 15 amino acids. CDR3 sequence (DNA): TGCAGTGCTAGAGTCCCCCAGCTGGGGAGCTACGAGCAGTACTTC. This gives the protein CSARVPQLGSYEQYF.

This clonotype came up once. The chain couples TRBV13 to TRBJ2-5, with TRBD1 matching over 10 bases. Germline V gene lookup returns CDR1 PRHDT and CDR2 FYEKMQ (reference sequence). Trimming took 2 bases from V and 1 from J; bases not matched to a gene: 4. CDR3 length equals 16 residues. CDR3 protein: CASSLFRDRGQETQYF. DNA of the CDR3: TGTGCCAGCAGCTTATTCCGGGACAGGGGCCAAGAGACCCAGTACTTC.

This rearrangement joins TRBV27 to TRBJ2-1, with TRBD1 matching 8 bases. The V segment lost 5 bases and the J segment 13 bases; nucleotides outside the gene matches: 7. This CDR3 comprises 12 residues. The germline V gene has CDR1 MNHEY and CDR2 SMNVEV (reference sequence). The CDR3, as DNA: TGTGCCAGCAGTCCCTGGACAGGGTACCAGTTCTTC. Translating gives CASSPWTGYQFF.

This chain uses TRBV12-3 or TRBV12-4 with TRBJ1-2; no definite D call. V was clipped by 6 bases and J by 7 bases, with 15 bases between them. This CDR3 comprises 13 residues. CDR3: CASSPSHLGGYTF. The CDR3 DNA reads as TGTGCCAGCAGCCCCTCCCACTTGGGTGGCTACACCTTC.

The V call is TRBV3-1, the J call TRBJ2-3, with 11 bases fitting TRBD2. Germline V gives CDR1 LGHDT, CDR2 YNNKEL (reference sequence). The CDR3 loop spans 18 amino acids. V shed 0 bases and J 3 bases; nucleotides not matched to a gene: 8. The CDR3 loop is CASSQESTSGRQTDTQYF. As DNA, the CDR3 is TGTGCCAGCAGCCAAGAGAGTACTAGCGGGAGACAGACAGATACGCAGTATTTT.